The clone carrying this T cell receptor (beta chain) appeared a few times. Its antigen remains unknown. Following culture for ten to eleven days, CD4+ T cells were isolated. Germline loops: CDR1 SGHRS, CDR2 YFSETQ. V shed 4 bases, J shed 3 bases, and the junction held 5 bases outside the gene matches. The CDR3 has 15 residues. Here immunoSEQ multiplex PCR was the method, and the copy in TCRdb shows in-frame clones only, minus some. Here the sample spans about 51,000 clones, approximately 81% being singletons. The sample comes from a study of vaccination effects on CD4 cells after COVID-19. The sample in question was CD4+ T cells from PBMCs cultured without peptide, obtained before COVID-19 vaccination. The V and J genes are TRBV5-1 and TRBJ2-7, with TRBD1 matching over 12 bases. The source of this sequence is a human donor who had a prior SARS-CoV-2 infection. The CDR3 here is CASSLGTGGYYEQYF. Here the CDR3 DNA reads TGCGCCAGCAGCCTAGGGACAGGGGGCTACTACGAGCAGTACTTC.